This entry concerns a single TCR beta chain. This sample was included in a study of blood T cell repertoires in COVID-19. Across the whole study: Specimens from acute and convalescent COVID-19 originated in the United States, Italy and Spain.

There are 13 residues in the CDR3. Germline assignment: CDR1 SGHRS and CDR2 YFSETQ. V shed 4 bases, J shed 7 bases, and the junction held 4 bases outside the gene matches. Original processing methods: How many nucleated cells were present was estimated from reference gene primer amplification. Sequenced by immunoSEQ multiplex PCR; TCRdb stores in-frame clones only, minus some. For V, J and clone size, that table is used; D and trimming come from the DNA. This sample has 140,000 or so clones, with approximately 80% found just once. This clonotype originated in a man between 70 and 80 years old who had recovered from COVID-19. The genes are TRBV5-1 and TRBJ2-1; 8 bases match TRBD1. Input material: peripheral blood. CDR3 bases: TGCGCCAGCAGCCTGGACAGGGAAAATGAGCAGTTCTTC. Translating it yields CASSLDRENEQFF.